One sample yielded the 19 T cell receptor beta chains listed below, sequenced in a study of siplizumab effects on memory and regulatory T cells. Clones were sequenced by immunoSEQ multiplex PCR, and TCRdb holds only the in-frame ones, with some missing. Here the sample spans over 65,000 clones, 85% to 95% being singletons. The source material was CD8+ T cells sorted from blood. These receptors were obtained from a human donor in good health.

The sample holds one count of this clone. The chain couples TRBV6-6 to TRBJ2-5, with no clear D. CDR3 length: 11 amino acids. Trimming stripped 7 bases from V and 4 bases from J, with 7 bases between. The V gene's germline CDR1 is MNHNY and CDR2 SVGAGI (reference sequence). CDR3 in amino acids: CASTPPETQYF. The CDR3 bases are TGTGCCAGCACCCCTCCAGAGACCCAGTACTTC.

The chain has TRBV13 and TRBJ1-6; possibly TRBD1 for D (5 bases). Trimming cost V 0 bases and J 4 bases, with 10 bases left between them. The CDR3 has 16 amino acids. Germline CDR1 PRHDT, CDR2 FYEKMQ (reference sequence). The CDR3 region is CASSLGLTAYNSPLHF. For the CDR3, the DNA is TGTGCCAGCAGCTTAGGATTGACAGCATATAATTCACCCCTCCACTTT.

The rearrangement links TRBV5-6 to TRBJ1-5, with TRBD1 matching 8 bases. Germline-derived CDR1 and CDR2 are SGHDT and YYEEEE. Trimming at V came to 3 bases and at J to 3 bases, leaving 8 bases not matched to a gene. The CDR3 runs 16 residues. The CDR3 region has the DNA TGTGCCAGCAGCTCGACAGGGGATTTAGACAATCAGCCCCAGCATTTT. Translated: CASSSTGDLDNQPQHF.

J is TRBJ1-2 and V is TRBV27, with TRBD1 matching over 7 bases. Germline loops: CDR1 MNHEY, CDR2 SMNVEV (reference sequence). The CDR3 sequence is 14 residues long. J gave up 2 bases and V 2 bases, and 2 bases lay outside the gene matches. CDR3 loop: CASSLTGENYGYTF. CDR3 nucleotides: TGTGCCAGCAGTTTAACAGGGGAAAACTATGGCTACACCTTC.

The chain joins TRBV5-6 to TRBJ1-5; 8 positions agree with TRBD1. V lost 4 bases and J lost 6; bases outside the gene matches: 6. The V gene's germline CDR1 is SGHDT and CDR2 YYEEEE. CDR3 length: 14 residues. This CDR3 is CASSPGQGGQPQHF. The CDR3 coding sequence is TGTGCCAGCAGCCCCGGACAGGGCGGTCAGCCCCAGCATTTT.

The chain joins TRBV5-1 to TRBJ2-3; D remains ambiguous. In germline, CDR1 is SGHRS, CDR2 YFSETQ. The CDR3 totals 13 residues. Trimming pared 1 base from V and 2 bases from J, leaving 5 bases between. CDR3 DNA sequence: TGCGCCAGCAGCTTGACAGACACAGATACGCAGTATTTT. Its protein is CASSLTDTDTQYF.

The V gene is TRBV9, the J gene TRBJ2-5, with D perhaps matching TRBD2 (5 bases). This CDR3 is built from 14 residues. V dropped 4 bases and J dropped 3 bases, with 13 bases sitting between them. Germline CDR1 is SGDLS and CDR2 is YYNGEE. The CDR3 spells CASSPAVVEETQYF. CDR3 DNA sequence: TGTGCCAGCAGCCCAGCGGTCGTTGAAGAGACCCAGTACTTC.

The genes are TRBV5-6 and TRBJ1-6, with 9 nucleotides matching TRBD1. The germline gives CDR1 SGHDT, CDR2 YYEEEE. The CDR3 length is 14 residues. J lost 7 bases, V lost 2 bases, and 1 base had no gene match. Here the CDR3 DNA reads TGTGCCAGCAGCTTCGGGACAGGGAATTCACCCCTCCACTTT. It translates to CASSFGTGNSPLHF.

The chain is built from TRBV9 and TRBJ1-6; D is uncertain. The CDR3 consists of 16 residues. With 2 bases removed from V and 5 bases from J, the gap between germline ends came to 14 bases. From germline, CDR1 is SGDLS and CDR2 YYNGEE. Here the CDR3 DNA reads TGTGCCAGCAGCGTCGCAGAATCGTGGAATAATTCACCCCTCCACTTT. Amino acids: CASSVAESWNNSPLHF.

This chain joins TRBV7-6 and TRBJ2-1; D might be TRBD1 or TRBD2, each matching 5 bases. V shed 4 bases and J shed 4 bases, with 14 bases lying between them. The CDR3 is made up of 15 amino acids. The germline CDR1 and CDR2 sequences are SGHVS and FNYEAQ. The CDR3 bases are TGTGCCAGCAGCTCCGAACGGGGCGCGTACAATGAGCAGTTCTTC. This translates into CASSSERGAYNEQFF.

V usage is TRBV5-4 and J usage is TRBJ2-6; possibly TRBD1 or TRBD2 for D (6 bases each). Germline loops: CDR1 SGHNT, CDR2 YYREEE (reference sequence). The CDR3 is 16 amino acids. Trimming removed 4 bases from V and 1 base from J, with 12 bases in between. The CDR3 coding sequence is TGTGCCAGCAGCGTTGGGGGGCTTTCTGGGGCCAACGTCCTGACTTTC. It is translated as CASSVGGLSGANVLTF.

This clone was counted once. CDR3 DNA: TGTGCCAGCAGCTTAGGGGGACAGCTCATGAACACTGAAGCTTTCTTT. This sequence encodes CASSLGGQLMNTEAFF. J is TRBJ1-1 and V is TRBV11-2; 7 bases are a match to TRBD1. The CDR3 contains 16 residues. Germline V gene lookup returns CDR1 SGHAT and CDR2 FQNNGV. J gave up 0 bases and V 1 base, and 5 bases lay outside the gene matches.

The chain carries TRBV4-1 and TRBJ1-2; 7 bases agree with TRBD1. CDR3 size: 12 residues. The trim removed 2 bases at V and 8 bases at J, leaving 2 bases unmatched. Per germline, CDR1 MGHRA and CDR2 YSYEKL. The CDR3 loop reads CASSQTGDGYTF. The DNA of the CDR3 is TGCGCCAGCAGCCAAACAGGGGACGGCTACACCTTC.

The chain is built from TRBV19 and TRBJ1-1, with 9 bases aligning to TRBD1. CDR3 length: 14 amino acids. Germline V gene lookup returns CDR1 LNHDA and CDR2 SQIVND (reference sequence). V shed 5 bases, J shed 4 bases, and the junction held 5 bases outside the gene matches. CDR3 nucleotide sequence: TGTGCCAGTAGTTTACAGGGGGCCGGCACTGAAGCTTTCTTT. Protein: CASSLQGAGTEAFF.

This clone was picked up a small number of times. V is TRBV29-1 and J is TRBJ2-1; D is perhaps TRBD1 or TRBD2 (6 bases each). This CDR3 has 14 amino acids. Germline V gives CDR1 SQVTM, CDR2 ANQGSEA. With 4 bases removed from V and 7 bases from J, the gap between germline ends came to 17 bases. Written as DNA, the CDR3 is TGCAGCGTTGTCGGGGGCCCCTGGATAAATGAGCAGTTCTTC. It yields the protein CSVVGGPWINEQFF.

J is TRBJ2-3 and V is TRBV27; D may correspond to TRBD1 or TRBD2 (5 bases each). CDR3 size: 17 residues. The germline gives CDR1 MNHEY, CDR2 SMNVEV (reference sequence). The V and J ends lost 1 base and 0 bases respectively, with 14 bases between them. CDR3 sequence: CASSLWFRDGSTDTQYF. CDR3 bases: TGTGCCAGCAGTTTATGGTTCCGGGACGGTAGCACAGATACGCAGTATTTT.

The chain uses TRBV11-2 and TRBJ2-3; D gene ambiguous. The CDR3 loop spans 14 amino acids. V was shortened by 5 bases and J by 2 bases, with 11 bases between the two germline ends. CDR1 SGHAT and CDR2 FQNNGV come from the germline V gene. Here the CDR3 reads CASSPLRATDTQYF. The CDR3 bases are TGTGCCAGCAGCCCCCTAAGGGCCACAGATACGCAGTATTTT.

CDR3 region: CASSHLGGREDTGELFF. The CDR3 DNA sequence: TGCGCCAGCAGCCACCTCGGTGGACGGGAGGACACCGGGGAGCTGTTTTTT. The rearrangement links TRBV4-3 to TRBJ2-2, with 7 bases aligning to TRBD2. The V gene's germline CDR1 is LGHNA and CDR2 YSLEER. This CDR3 contains 17 residues. V lost 3 bases to trimming and J lost 3 bases; unmatched junction nucleotides: 10.

This clone was seen once. This rearrangement joins TRBV7-2 to TRBJ2-5; the D is unclear. This CDR3 comprises 11 residues. Trimming pared 3 bases from V and 4 bases from J, leaving 3 bases between. Germline lookup yields CDR1 SGHTA and CDR2 FQGNSA. The CDR3 loop is CASSFLETQYF. CDR3 coding DNA: TGTGCCAGCAGCTTTTTAGAGACCCAGTACTTC.